A selection of T cell receptor beta chains follows, all from one sample in a study of blood T cell repertoires in COVID-19. This table comes from immunoSEQ multiplex PCR, and its TCRdb copy is limited to in-frame clones, with some not included. This table has some 46,000 clones, approximately 90% appearing once. The sequencing input was peripheral blood. Source of these receptors: a man aged 60-69 years with active COVID-19. Both conserved end residues are part of each CDR3. A D gene is named only where the DNA matches it firmly. A row's size may be missing; if present it is once, few, many or a size class.

clone_size j_call d_call v_call cdr3_aa cdr3_nt
few TRBJ2-5 TRBD2 TRBV9 CASSATSQLQETQYF TGTGCCAGCAGCGCGACTAGCCAACTGCAAGAGACCCAGTACTTC
. TRBJ2-3 . TRBV7-2 CASNQAGLGADTQYF TGTGCCAGCAACCAGGCGGGGCTAGGGGCAGATACGCAGTATTTT
. TRBJ1-5 TRBD1 TRBV19 CAVSGTGGNQPQHF TGTGCCGTCTCCGGGACAGGGGGGAATCAGCCCCAGCATTTT
. TRBJ2-1 . TRBV7-8 CASSLGAGEQFF TGTGCCAGCAGCTTAGGAGCCGGGGAGCAGTTCTTC
. TRBJ2-6 . TRBV6-4 CASSQDISGANVLTF TGTGCCAGCAGCCAAGACATATCTGGGGCCAACGTCCTGACTTTC
. TRBJ2-1 TRBD2 TRBV4-3 CASSQDPGGALEQFF TGCGCCAGCAGCCAAGATCCCGGGGGGGCTTTGGAGCAGTTCTTC
. TRBJ1-2 TRBD1 TRBV27 CASSLKGTVYGYTF TGTGCCAGCAGTTTAAAGGGGACAGTCTATGGCTACACCTTC
once TRBJ2-1 . TRBV28 CASIRSRSREQFF TGTGCCAGCATTAGGTCTAGGTCCAGAGAGCAGTTCTTC
. TRBJ1-2 TRBD1 TRBV9 CASSAEGQGPNGYTF TGTGCCAGCAGCGCCGAAGGACAGGGCCCTAATGGCTACACCTTC
. TRBJ2-1 . TRBV4-3 CASSHDENRGHNEQFF TGCGCCAGCAGCCATGATGAGAACCGCGGCCACAATGAGCAGTTCTTC
. TRBJ2-3 . TRBV24-1 CATSDWTSTDTQYF TGTGCCACCAGTGACTGGACTAGCACAGATACGCAGTATTTT
. TRBJ2-2 TRBD1 TRBV19 CASSGTGVTGELFF TGTGCCAGTAGTGGGACAGGGGTCACCGGGGAGCTGTTTTTT
few TRBJ2-5 TRBD2 TRBV6-5 CATQRGGQETQYF TGTGCCACCCAGCGGGGGGGCCAAGAGACCCAGTACTTC
. TRBJ2-1 TRBD2 TRBV7-3 CASSPKPPRLAGGPINTNEQFF TGTGCCAGCAGCCCAAAACCCCCGCGACTAGCGGGAGGGCCAATAAATACCAATGAGCAGTTCTTC
. TRBJ2-1 . TRBV12-3/TRBV12-4 CASSKTNNEQFF TGTGCCAGCAGTAAGACTAACAATGAGCAGTTCTTC
. TRBJ2-5 TRBD2 TRBV6-5 CASSYPTSGGAETQYF TGTGCCAGCAGTTACCCTACTAGCGGGGGGGCCGAGACCCAGTACTTC
few TRBJ1-2 . TRBV10-3 CAISPDGVGGYTF TGTGCCATCAGCCCTGACGGGGTGGGGGGCTACACCTTC
. TRBJ2-5 TRBD2 TRBV6-5 CASKGLAGPQETQYF TGTGCCAGCAAAGGACTAGCGGGGCCTCAAGAGACCCAGTACTTC
. TRBJ1-6 . TRBV9 CASSVARDNSPLHF TGTGCCAGCAGCGTAGCTCGGGATAATTCACCCCTCCACTTT
. TRBJ1-2 . TRBV23-1 CASSQSGGPLNYGYTF TGCGCCAGCAGTCAATCGGGAGGTCCCCTTAACTATGGCTACACCTTC
. TRBJ2-3 . TRBV23-1 CVGSGTDTQYF TGCGTCGGGAGTGGGACAGATACGCAGTATTTT
few TRBJ2-1 TRBD2 TRBV5-1 CASSLGGTSGRRISNEQFF TGCGCCAGCAGCTTGGGGGGGACTAGCGGGAGGCGCATCAGCAATGAGCAGTTCTTC
. TRBJ1-5 . TRBV6-2/TRBV6-3 CASSYGHPRNQPQHF TGTGCCAGCAGTTATGGACATCCGCGCAATCAGCCCCAGCATTTT
. TRBJ1-1 . TRBV3-1/TRBV3-2 CASSLGMPGEAFF TGTGCCAGCAGCCTCGGGATGCCGGGTGAAGCTTTCTTT
few TRBJ1-1 . TRBV29-1 CSLQVTGKNTEAFF TGCAGCCTCCAGGTGACGGGGAAGAACACTGAAGCTTTCTTT
. TRBJ2-1 TRBD2 TRBV19 CASSTGLAGVGEQFF TGTGCCAGTAGTACGGGACTAGCGGGAGTAGGGGAGCAGTTCTTC
. TRBJ2-1 . TRBV18 CASSPSSYNEQFF TGTGCCAGCTCCCCTTCTTCCTACAATGAGCAGTTCTTC
. TRBJ1-1 . TRBV23-1 CASSQLNFTGLNTEAFF TGCGCCAGCAGTCAATTAAATTTTACAGGGTTGAACACTGAAGCTTTCTTT
. TRBJ2-3 . TRBV2 CAIRQESTDTQYF TGTGCCATTAGACAGGAAAGCACAGATACGCAGTATTTT
few TRBJ1-1 . TRBV28 CASKLQGFLSTEAFF TGTGCCAGCAAACTACAGGGATTTTTGAGTACTGAAGCTTTCTTT
. TRBJ2-5 . TRBV12-3/TRBV12-4 CASSSDWRVTQYF TGTGCCAGCAGCTCGGACTGGCGGGTGACCCAGTACTTC
once TRBJ2-3 . TRBV25-1 CASSEWGRTTDTQYF TGTGCCAGCAGTGAATGGGGCAGAACTACAGATACGCAGTATTTT
. TRBJ1-2 . TRBV5-1 CASSLGQAQGGYTF TGCGCCAGCAGCTTGGGACAGGCCCAGGGTGGCTACACCTTC
. TRBJ1-1 TRBD1 TRBV28 CASSLLRGRWTEAFF TGTGCCAGCAGTTTATTAAGGGGGCGATGGACTGAAGCTTTCTTT
. TRBJ2-3 TRBD1 TRBV5-1 CASSLPDRVSDTQYF TGCGCCAGCAGCTTGCCGGACAGGGTTTCAGATACGCAGTATTTT
. TRBJ2-3 TRBD2 TRBV11-2 CASSARTSPTDTQYF TGTGCCAGCAGCGCAAGGACTAGCCCAACAGATACGCAGTATTTT
. TRBJ2-2 . TRBV2 CASSLGGITGELFF TGTGCCAGCAGTCTTGGCGGGATCACCGGGGAGCTGTTTTTT
. TRBJ2-7 TRBD2 TRBV6-2/TRBV6-3 CASSYSSVGGRTGNEQYF TGTGCCAGCAGTTACTCGAGTGTCGGCGGGAGGACGGGTAACGAGCAGTACTTC
few TRBJ2-5 TRBD1 TRBV7-8 CASSRERTGVETQYF TGTGCCAGCAGCCGAGAACGGACAGGGGTAGAGACCCAGTACTTC
. TRBJ2-3 TRBD2 TRBV20-1 CSASGGRGRTDTQYF TGCAGTGCTAGTGGCGGGAGGGGACGGACAGATACGCAGTATTTT
. TRBJ2-7 . TRBV12-3/TRBV12-4 CASSRRDIEQYF TGTGCCAGCAGTCGCCGGGACATTGAGCAGTACTTC
. TRBJ2-2 TRBD1 TRBV9 CASSVGTVNTGELFF TGTGCCAGCAGCGTGGGGACAGTGAACACCGGGGAGCTGTTTTTT
once TRBJ2-1 TRBD2 TRBV28 CASSLSLAGTHNEQFF TGTGCCAGCAGTTTGTCACTAGCGGGCACACACAATGAGCAGTTCTTC
. TRBJ2-3 TRBD2 TRBV6-1 CASSDGLAYTDTQYF TGTGCCAGCAGTGACGGACTAGCCTACACAGATACGCAGTATTTT
. TRBJ2-7 . TRBV23-1 CASSPGGEQYF TGCGCCAGCAGTCCTGGGGGGGAGCAGTACTTC
once TRBJ2-5 . TRBV5-4 CASSSDSGWGETQYF TGTGCCAGCAGCTCCGACTCAGGGTGGGGAGAGACCCAGTACTTC
. TRBJ1-6 TRBD1 TRBV25-1 CASSRDRASNSPLHF TGTGCCAGCAGCCGGGACAGGGCCAGTAATTCACCCCTCCACTTT
. TRBJ2-1 . TRBV5-1 CASRLDGGFTTSYNEQFF TGCGCCAGCAGATTGGATGGCGGCTTCACTACGTCCTACAATGAGCAGTTCTTC
. TRBJ2-1 . TRBV9 CASSVSAGNEQFF TGTGCCAGCAGTGTTTCCGCCGGCAATGAGCAGTTCTTC
. TRBJ2-1 . TRBV10-3 CAISAGNAGRFNEQFF TGTGCCATCAGTGCCGGAAACGCGGGAAGGTTCAATGAGCAGTTCTTC
once TRBJ2-6 . TRBV6-5 CASNELSSGANVLTF TGTGCCAGCAACGAGCTTTCCTCTGGGGCCAACGTCCTGACTTTC
. TRBJ1-1 TRBD1 TRBV14 CASSQMRTGGTEAFF TGTGCCAGCAGCCAAATGAGGACAGGGGGCACTGAAGCTTTCTTT
few TRBJ2-7 . TRBV6-5 CASRDSPYLTYEQYF TGTGCCAGCCGAGACAGTCCCTATCTTACCTACGAGCAGTACTTC
. TRBJ2-3 . TRBV21-1 CASSPMPSGRPDTQYF TGTGCCAGCAGCCCGATGCCCAGCGGGAGGCCTGATACGCAGTATTTT